The T cell receptor beta chain described here comes from a study of T-cell memory formation after mild COVID-19. Points from the study as a whole: Contracting CD4+ clones sat mainly in CM and EM; CD8+ in EMRA. Researchers found some responding clones in pre-infection memory, a sign that cross-reactive memory joined. Day 37-peaking second-wave clones had unconfirmed SARS-CoV-2 specificity.

The table lists this clonotype with a few counts. The antigen is unknown. Germline CDR1 and CDR2: SEHNR and FQNEAQ (reference sequence). The V end was cut by 5 bases, the J end by 5 bases, with 15 bases between. The CDR3 runs to 14 residues. Constant-segment-primed 5'RACE gave TCR alpha and TCR beta cDNA libraries with sample barcodes and UMIs. TCRdb re-analysed the 5' RACE reads in MiXCR, keeping a single row per CDR3 protein. The sample consists of 90,000 to 120,000 distinct CDR3 sequences, roughly 11% of them appearing once. The TCR was taken from a young man who had mild COVID-19 (a few samples of this study predate the infection). Cell type and time point are not known. V gene TRBV7-9 combines with J gene TRBJ2-5; tentative D call: TRBD2 (5 bases). Sample: PBMCs or a T cell subset sorted from them (not recorded which). The chain's CDR3 is CASSLDWRVETQYF. The CDR3 nucleotides read TGTGCCAGCAGCCTCGACTGGCGGGTCGAGACCCAGTACTTC.